The next 24 T cell receptor beta chains were all read from a single sample in a study of technical replicates of blood from a few donors. Libraries were prepared by immunoSEQ multiplex PCR; TCRdb keeps only in-frame clonotypes and omits some of them. The sample has roughly 82,000 clones, about 93% seen once. Sequencing was done on a sample of T cells isolated from PBMCs. All receptors derive from a human donor in good health.

This rearrangement joins TRBV2 to TRBJ2-2; the match to TRBD2 covers 7 bases. This CDR3 region has 14 residues. The V segment lost 8 bases and the J segment 2 bases; nucleotides outside the gene matches: 5. CDR1 and CDR2 from the germline V gene are SNHLY and FYNNEI. The CDR3 DNA reads TGTGCCAGCGTTGGGGGGGTAAACACCGGGGAGCTGTTTTTT. It codes for CASVGGVNTGELFF.

The genes are TRBV6-5 and TRBJ2-1, with 11 bases fitting TRBD2. Trimming took 4 bases from V and 2 from J; bases not matched to a gene: 4. CDR1 and CDR2 from the germline V gene are MNHEY and SVGAGI. This CDR3 is 16 amino acids long. CDR3 nucleotide sequence: TGTGCCAGCAGTTGGGGACTAGCGGTCCCCTACAATGAGCAGTTCTTC. Amino acid sequence: CASSWGLAVPYNEQFF.

The V and J genes are TRBV29-1 and TRBJ2-4; maybe TRBD1 (5 bases). Germline loops: CDR1 SQVTM, CDR2 ANQGSEA. V lost 1 base to trimming and J lost 7 bases, with 11 bases between them. The CDR3 extends over 13 amino acids. CDR3 in DNA: TGCAGCGTTGAAGGCAGGGCATCGAACATTCAGTACTTC. Amino acid sequence: CSVEGRASNIQYF.

The V and J genes are TRBV7-9 and TRBJ1-1; 9 bases are a match to TRBD1. CDR1 SEHNR and CDR2 FQNEAQ come from the germline V gene (reference sequence). V shed 5 bases and J 11 bases; nucleotides not matched to a gene: 15. The CDR3 is made up of 15 amino acids. The CDR3 nucleotides are TGTGCCAGCAGCCCCGTCCCGGGACAGGGCCAGAGGGCTTTCTTT. Residues: CASSPVPGQGQRAFF.

The V and J genes are TRBV18 and TRBJ1-4; 8 nucleotides line up with TRBD1. This CDR3 is built from 15 residues. Per the germline V gene, CDR1 is KGHSH and CDR2 is LQKENI. V was pared by 3 bases and J by 8 bases, with 8 bases of the junction left unmatched. CDR3 sequence: CASSPQGAGEEKLFF. DNA for the CDR3: TGTGCCAGCTCACCCCAGGGGGCAGGGGAGGAAAAACTGTTTTTT.

The chain joins TRBV9 to TRBJ2-7; the match to TRBD1 covers 7 bases. The J segment lost 6 bases and the V segment lost 3 bases, leaving 0 bases of the junction unmatched. There are 11 residues in the CDR3. Germline CDR1 and CDR2: SGDLS and YYNGEE. The CDR3 bases are TGTGCCAGCAGCGGACAGGGCGAGCAGTACTTC. Translating it yields CASSGQGEQYF.

The chain links TRBV7-7 to TRBJ2-7; 8 bases are shared with TRBD1. In germline, CDR1 is SSHAT, CDR2 FNYEAQ (reference sequence). The trim removed 2 bases at V and 3 bases at J, leaving 9 bases unmatched. This CDR3 has 16 residues. The CDR3 DNA sequence: TGTGCCAGCAGCTTAAGAGGGGGACAGGAGTTCTACGAGCAGTACTTC. This codes for CASSLRGGQEFYEQYF.

The gene calls are TRBV5-6 and TRBJ1-2; tentative D call: TRBD1 (6 bases). The germline V and J ends were trimmed by 3 bases and 8 bases, with 11 bases remaining between them. This CDR3 region has 12 residues. CDR1 is SGHDT, CDR2 YYEEEE, per germline. The CDR3 coding sequence is TGTGCCAGCAGCTCCTACAGGGCCGGCTACACCTTC. This encodes CASSSYRAGYTF. The complete variable domain, with remaining parts taken from reference TRBV5-6 and TRBJ1-2, reads DAGVTQSPTHLIKTRGQQVTLRCSPKSGHDTVSWYQQALGQGPQFIFQYYEEEERQRGNFPDRFSGHQFPNYSSELNVNALLLGDSALYLCASSSYRAGYTFGSGTRLTVV.

This clone was detected many times. The genes are TRBV4-1 and TRBJ1-5; D perhaps matches TRBD1 (5 bases). This CDR3 is built from 16 residues. V was cut by 2 bases and J by 2 bases, with 13 bases left in between. Germline V gene sequence: CDR1 MGHRA, CDR2 YSYEKL. CDR3 sequence reads: CASSQPQVRGNQPQHF. As DNA, the CDR3 is TGCGCCAGCAGCCAACCACAGGTTCGGGGCAATCAGCCCCAGCATTTT.

The chain uses TRBV30 and TRBJ2-3, with TRBD2 matching 10 bases. This CDR3 contains 15 residues. CDR1 and CDR2 (germline): GTSNPN, SVGIG (reference sequence). V shed 0 bases, J shed 6 bases, and the junction held 6 bases outside the gene matches. The CDR3 bases are TGTGCCTGGAGTGTAAGCGGGGGGGCATGGGATACGCAGTATTTT. Amino acid sequence: CAWSVSGGAWDTQYF.

V usage is TRBV7-6 and J usage is TRBJ1-5, with 9 bases matching TRBD1. The trim removed 5 bases at V and 7 bases at J, leaving 9 bases unmatched. CDR1 is SGHVS, CDR2 FNYEAQ, per germline. This CDR3 is built from 15 residues. CDR3 protein: CASSPYRGHGQPQHF. CDR3 DNA: TGTGCCAGCAGCCCGTACAGGGGGCATGGGCAGCCCCAGCATTTT.

The chain carries TRBV7-9 and TRBJ1-6; TRBD1 matches 7 bases. Trimming cost V 2 bases and J 6 bases; bases outside gene matches: 4. The CDR3 is 15 residues long. Per germline, CDR1 SEHNR and CDR2 FQNEAQ (reference sequence). The CDR3 region has the DNA TGTGCCAGCAGCTTAATGACAGGGCTTAATTCACCCCTCCACTTT. Protein product: CASSLMTGLNSPLHF.

This rearrangement joins TRBV28 to TRBJ2-7, with TRBD2 matching 8 bases. Per the germline V gene, CDR1 is MDHEN and CDR2 is SYDVKM. V gave up 6 bases and J gave up 4 bases; unmatched junction bases: 5. The CDR3 sequence is 13 residues long. The CDR3 protein is CASRTSVLYEQYF. In DNA form, the CDR3 reads TGTGCCAGCAGGACTAGCGTTCTTTACGAGCAGTACTTC.

The chain joins TRBV28 to TRBJ2-7; 7 positions agree with TRBD1. Germline loops: CDR1 MDHEN, CDR2 SYDVKM. The V segment lost 10 bases and the J segment 3 bases; nucleotides outside the gene matches: 9. The CDR3 has 13 residues. In DNA form, the CDR3 reads TGTGCCACCAATCCGGGACAGATCTACGAGCAGTACTTC. Its protein is CATNPGQIYEQYF.

The V gene is TRBV7-9, the J gene TRBJ2-7; TRBD1 matches 7 bases. Looked up from germline, CDR1 is SEHNR and CDR2 is FQNEAQ (reference sequence). Losses at the gene ends were 5 bases for V and 1 base for J; bases not matched to a gene: 5. CDR3 length equals 14 residues. CDR3 residues: CASSRTTGSYEQYF. CDR3 DNA: TGTGCCAGCAGCCGGACGACAGGGTCCTACGAGCAGTACTTC.

The chain employs TRBV11-2 and TRBJ2-5; 8 nucleotides align to TRBD2. Losses at the gene ends were 4 bases for V and 1 base for J; bases not matched to a gene: 8. The CDR3 consists of 16 residues. CDR1 and CDR2 from the germline V gene are SGHAT and FQNNGV. The CDR3 sequence is CASSSQPAGGQETQYF. CDR3 DNA: TGTGCCAGCAGCTCCCAGCCGGCGGGGGGCCAAGAGACCCAGTACTTC.

The chain is built from TRBV29-1 and TRBJ1-2; D ambiguous. The CDR3 extends over 13 amino acids. CDR1 and CDR2 (germline): SQVTM, ANQGSEA. Trimming cost V 5 bases and J 0 bases, with 10 bases left between them. CDR3 nucleotide sequence: TGCAGCGTTCGTGGCATGACTAACTATGGCTACACCTTC. Translation gives CSVRGMTNYGYTF.

The rearrangement links TRBV12-5 to TRBJ2-1; TRBD2 is a possible D gene (5 bases). CDR1 is LGHNT and CDR2 is FRNRAP in the germline V gene. This CDR3 region has 15 residues. The V gene lost 0 bases and the J gene lost 6 bases, with 12 bases spanning the gap. CDR3 DNA sequence: TGTGCTAGTGGTTTGGTAAGGGTCCGGGGCAATGAGCAGTTCTTC. Translated: CASGLVRVRGNEQFF.

The chain recombines TRBV4-1 with TRBJ2-1; the D gene is possibly TRBD1 (6 bases). CDR3 length equals 15 residues. Germline CDR1 is MGHRA and CDR2 is YSYEKL. The V end was cut by 0 bases, the J end by 3 bases, with 9 bases between. CDR3 in DNA: TGCGCCAGCAGCCAAGAACAGGGCAGCTACAATGAGCAGTTCTTC. Its protein product is CASSQEQGSYNEQFF.

The chain carries TRBV12-5 and TRBJ2-3; a weak D match, TRBD2 (5 bases). This CDR3 has 14 amino acids. The V and J ends lost 3 bases and 0 bases respectively, with 7 bases between them. Germline assignment: CDR1 LGHNT and CDR2 FRNRAP. The CDR3 loop reads CASGLGGSTDTQYF. The CDR3 nucleotides read TGTGCTAGTGGTTTAGGCGGGAGCACAGATACGCAGTATTTT.

J is TRBJ1-2 and V is TRBV5-1, with D possibly TRBD1 on 5 matching bases. V lost 4 bases and J 0 bases, leaving 13 bases between the germline ends. CDR1 and CDR2 (germline): SGHRS, YFSETQ. The CDR3 covers 15 residues. This CDR3 reads CASSTSGGTNYGYTF. DNA for the CDR3: TGCGCCAGCAGCACATCCGGGGGAACTAACTATGGCTACACCTTC.

V is TRBV5-4 and J is TRBJ1-2, with 7 bases that match TRBD1. The germline gives CDR1 SGHNT, CDR2 YYREEE (reference sequence). The junction had 7 bases not matched to a gene; V was cut back by 6 bases and J by 2 bases. The CDR3 covers 14 residues. The CDR3 sequence is CASTSATGNYGYTF. CDR3 bases: TGTGCCAGCACCTCCGCGACAGGGAACTATGGCTACACCTTC. Looking up the rest from reference TRBV5-4 and TRBJ1-2 gives the full variable domain: ETGVTQSPTHLIKTRGQQVTLRCSSQSGHNTVSWYQQALGQGPQFIFQYYREEENGRGNFPPRFSGLQFPNYSSELNVNALELDDSALYLCASTSATGNYGYTFGSGTRLTVV.

V and J are TRBV5-1 and TRBJ1-2; 7 nucleotides agree with TRBD1. V trimming: 4 bases; J trimming: 8 bases; junction bases outside the gene matches: 17. The CDR3 length is 16 residues. Germline lookup yields CDR1 SGHRS and CDR2 YFSETQ. This CDR3 reads CASSPGTDQSGLGYTF. Written as DNA, the CDR3 is TGCGCCAGCAGCCCTGGGACAGACCAGAGCGGGTTAGGCTACACCTTC.

The chain employs TRBV4-1 and TRBJ1-2; 10 bases line up with TRBD1. CDR3 length equals 15 residues. The V segment lost 0 bases and the J segment 8 bases; nucleotides outside the gene matches: 6. Per germline, CDR1 MGHRA and CDR2 YSYEKL. The CDR3 reads CASSQDNGQGGGYTF. DNA of the CDR3: TGCGCCAGCAGCCAAGATAACGGACAGGGGGGAGGCTACACCTTC.